These 5 T cell receptor beta chains share one sample of origin, sequenced in a study of identifying expanded T cells in peripheral blood. Profiling relied on immunoSEQ multiplex PCR, and the TCRdb table lists in-frame clones only, not all of them. The table lists some 100,000 clones, roughly 87% of them singletons, with roughly a sixth in the top ten. Specimen: blood. These receptors all come from a person aged 18-70 years in good health.

J is TRBJ2-5 and V is TRBV7-8, with D possibly TRBD1 on 5 matching bases. V shed 1 base and J shed 4 bases, with 7 bases lying between them. The CDR3 loop spans 13 amino acids. Germline-derived CDR1 and CDR2 are SGHVS and FQNEAQ. CDR3 amino acids: CASSLEQGETQYF. CDR3 bases: TGTGCCAGCAGCTTAGAGCAGGGAGAGACCCAGTACTTC. The variable domain in full, with the rest retrieved from reference TRBV7-8 and TRBJ2-5, is GAGVSQSPRYKVAKRGQDVALRCDPISGHVSLFWYQQALGQGPEFLTYFQNEAQLDKSGLPSDRFFAERPEGSVSTLKIQRTQQEDSAVYLCASSLEQGETQYFGPGTRLLVL.

This chain joins TRBV7-2 and TRBJ2-7; D gene uncertain. The CDR3 is made up of 11 amino acids. V lost 2 bases, J lost 5 bases, and 4 bases lay in between. CDR1 and CDR2 from the germline V gene are SGHTA and FQGNSA. The CDR3 sequence is CASSLIDEQYF. The CDR3 DNA is TGTGCCAGCAGCTTAATCGACGAGCAGTACTTC.

This chain connects TRBV5-4 to TRBJ1-1; D gene uncertain. Germline assignment: CDR1 SGHNT and CDR2 YYREEE (reference sequence). This CDR3 spans 12 amino acids. The V end was cut by 2 bases, the J end by 4 bases, with 6 bases between. CDR3 protein: CASSLLGTEAFF. In nucleotides, the CDR3 is TGTGCCAGCAGCTTACTCGGCACTGAAGCTTTCTTT.

V and J are TRBV5-5 and TRBJ2-7; D is ambiguous. The germline V and J ends were trimmed by 4 bases and 6 bases, with 11 bases remaining between them. This CDR3 has 12 residues. The V gene's germline CDR1 is SGHKS and CDR2 YYEKEE (reference sequence). CDR3 in DNA: TGTGCCAGCAGCCCCTGGGCAGCCGAGCAGTACTTC. Its translation is CASSPWAAEQYF.

The chain has TRBV7-9 and TRBJ1-1; 7 bases line up with TRBD1. This CDR3 contains 16 residues. Per the germline V gene, CDR1 is SEHNR and CDR2 is FQNEAQ (reference sequence). V shed 5 bases and J 0 bases; nucleotides not matched to a gene: 9. The CDR3 nucleotides read TGTGCCAGCAGCAAAAACGACAGGGCCATGAACACTGAAGCTTTCTTT. Translating it yields CASSKNDRAMNTEAFF.